These 17 T cell receptor beta chains were sequenced from one sample in a study of T cell responses to AZD1222 COVID-19 vaccine. TCRdb's copy holds only in-frame clones and misses some; the assay was immunoSEQ multiplex PCR. The data contain 85,000 to 90,000 clones, more than 75% of them singletons. This specimen consisted of peripheral blood, obtained on day 0 of AZD1222 vaccination. These receptors were collected from an adult in good health.

The chain couples TRBV7-9 to TRBJ1-5; a possible D gene is TRBD1 (6 bases). Germline loops: CDR1 SEHNR, CDR2 FQNEAQ (reference sequence). The CDR3 runs to 18 residues. V dropped 5 bases and J dropped 0 bases, with 20 bases sitting between them. CDR3 region: CASSQGRDKLDSNQPQHF. The CDR3 nucleotides read TGTGCCAGCAGCCAAGGTCGGGACAAACTCGATAGCAATCAGCCCCAGCATTTT.

The rearrangement links TRBV5-1 to TRBJ2-5, with 9 bases identical to TRBD1. The CDR3 contains 15 residues. Germline loops: CDR1 SGHRS, CDR2 YFSETQ. After removal of 4 bases from V and 2 bases from J, the junction contained 6 bases not matched to a gene. The CDR3 DNA follows: TGCGCCAGCAGCGAAGGACAGGGGAGGCAAGAGACCCAGTACTTC. Amino acids: CASSEGQGRQETQYF.

The rearrangement uses TRBV28 and TRBJ1-5; D might be TRBD1 (5 bases). Deletions cut 6 bases from V and 1 base from J, with 13 bases between. CDR3 length equals 15 residues. Per the germline V gene, CDR1 is MDHEN and CDR2 is SYDVKM. The CDR3 protein is CASRGEGASNQPQHF. The CDR3 DNA is TGTGCCAGCAGGGGAGAAGGGGCGAGCAATCAGCCCCAGCATTTT.

The chain has TRBV29-1 and TRBJ1-2, with D hard to call. This CDR3 spans 11 amino acids. The germline V gene has CDR1 SQVTM and CDR2 ANQGSEA. The ends were cut back, 3 bases at V and 8 bases at J, with 10 bases in the middle. Here the CDR3 reads CSVEEPGGYTF. The CDR3 DNA reads TGCAGCGTTGAGGAGCCCGGCGGCTACACCTTC. The whole variable domain, filled in from reference TRBV29-1 and TRBJ1-2, reads SAVISQKPSRDICQRGTSLTIQCQVDSQVTMMFWYRQQPGQSLTLIATANQGSEATYESGFVIDKFPISRPNLTFSTLTVSNMSPEDSSIYLCSVEEPGGYTFGSGTRLTVV.

The chain uses TRBV3-1 (or the pseudogene TRBV3-2) and TRBJ1-6; tentative D call: TRBD1 (5 bases). V was cut by 6 bases and J by 7 bases, with 13 bases left in between. The CDR3 is made up of 14 amino acids. CDR1 is LGHDT and CDR2 is YNNKEL in the germline V gene (reference sequence). The CDR3 reads CASSLQEGNSPLHF. DNA for the CDR3: TGTGCCAGCAGTCTCCAGGAGGGGAATTCACCCCTCCACTTT.

The chain uses TRBV5-1 and TRBJ1-1; 8 nucleotides align to TRBD1. The length of the CDR3 is 13 residues. Looked up from germline, CDR1 is SGHRS and CDR2 is YFSETQ. J lost 11 bases, V lost 4 bases, and 10 bases had no gene match. CDR3 nucleotide sequence: TGCGCCAGCAGCGCGGGACAGGCCGCGGGGGCTTTCTTT. Translated: CASSAGQAAGAFF.

This sequence joins TRBV7-8 and TRBJ1-1, with 7 nucleotides matching TRBD1. The CDR3 sequence is 18 residues long. Germline CDR1 SGHVS, CDR2 FQNEAQ. V shed 2 bases, J shed 0 bases, and the junction held 12 bases outside the gene matches. The CDR3 is CASSLRDSGYRMNTEAFF. The DNA of the CDR3 is TGTGCCAGCAGCTTAAGGGACAGTGGGTATCGCATGAACACTGAAGCTTTCTTT.

This clone was recorded a few times. The chain has TRBV14 and TRBJ1-6; 8 nucleotides align to TRBD1. The V gene end was trimmed by 5 bases and the J gene end by 10 bases; junction bases not matched to a gene: 13. The CDR3 length is 16 residues. The V gene's germline CDR1 is SGHDN and CDR2 FVKESK. The CDR3 loop reads CASSLLGTGSGSPLHF. The CDR3 DNA reads TGTGCCAGCAGCTTACTCGGGACAGGATCGGGGTCACCCCTCCACTTT.

V is TRBV23-1 and J is TRBJ1-2; no firm D call. Being an ORF, TRBV23-1 has a function that is uncertain. With 8 bases removed from V and 4 bases from J, the gap between germline ends came to 14 bases. The CDR3 length is 13 residues. The CDR3: CASPALGSYGYTF. The DNA for the CDR3 is TGCGCCAGCCCAGCCCTCGGAAGCTATGGCTACACCTTC.

The V gene is TRBV3-1 (or the pseudogene TRBV3-2), the J gene TRBJ2-1; 7 bases agree with TRBD2. The germline V gene has CDR1 LGHDT and CDR2 YNNKEL (reference sequence). The CDR3 runs 16 residues. J lost 1 base, V lost 1 base, and 4 bases had no gene match. In nucleotides, the CDR3 is TGTGCCAGCAGCCAAGGCGGGAGTCAGTCCTACAATGAGCAGTTCTTC. Protein sequence: CASSQGGSQSYNEQFF.

The genes are TRBV5-8 and TRBJ1-3, with 9 bases fitting TRBD1. V lost 3 bases and J lost 10; bases outside the gene matches: 2. The CDR3 runs 12 residues. Germline V gene sequence: CDR1 SGHTS, CDR2 YDEGEE. The CDR3, as DNA: TGTGCCAGCAGCTACGGACAGGGGACCATATATTTT. Protein sequence: CASSYGQGTIYF.

The chain links TRBV5-4 to TRBJ2-7, with a tentative D call TRBD1 (5 bases). Trimming left V 0 bases short and J 2 bases short, with 9 bases between. The germline V gene has CDR1 SGHNT and CDR2 YYREEE (reference sequence). This CDR3 is 14 amino acids long. The CDR3 spells CASSLGQGAYEQYF. DNA for the CDR3: TGTGCCAGCAGCTTGGGGCAAGGGGCCTACGAGCAGTACTTC.

The J gene is TRBJ1-2, the V gene TRBV12-3 or TRBV12-4; D is unclear. The CDR3 extends over 13 amino acids. Trimming cost V 2 bases and J 2 bases, with 6 bases left between them. In DNA, the CDR3 is TGTGCCAGCAGTTTATCCCAAAACTATGGCTACACCTTC. Translated, it gives CASSLSQNYGYTF.

The chain combines TRBV19 with TRBJ2-2; D call uncertain. CDR3 size: 12 residues. Deletions cut 5 bases from V and 7 bases from J, with 8 bases between. Germline V CDR1 and CDR2: LNHDA, SQIVND (reference sequence). Written as DNA, the CDR3 is TGTGCCAGTAGTGGGCGGAGCGGGGAGCTGTTTTTT. Amino acid sequence: CASSGRSGELFF.

The V call is TRBV6-5, the J call TRBJ1-1, with D perhaps TRBD1 (5 bases). The germline V and J ends were trimmed by 7 bases and 1 base, with 13 bases remaining between them. Per germline, CDR1 MNHEY and CDR2 SVGAGI. This CDR3 has 14 residues. DNA for the CDR3: TGTGCCAGCACTAAGGGGTGGGGGAACACTGAAGCTTTCTTT. As protein: CASTKGWGNTEAFF.

The genes are TRBV7-2 and TRBJ2-7; tentative D call: TRBD1 (5 bases). The CDR3 sequence is 11 residues long. Looked up from germline, CDR1 is SGHTA and CDR2 is FQGNSA. V was trimmed by 4 bases and J by 7 bases, leaving 8 bases between them. The DNA of the CDR3 is TGTGCCAGCAGCTGGGGCGAGGAGCAGTACTTC. Translated, it gives CASSWGEEQYF.

The V and J genes are TRBV9 and TRBJ1-2; the match to TRBD1 covers 8 bases. V lost 3 bases to trimming and J lost 3 bases; unmatched junction nucleotides: 7. This CDR3 has 15 amino acids. Germline CDR1 is SGDLS and CDR2 is YYNGEE. Written as DNA, the CDR3 is TGTGCCAGCAGCGCCCTGGACAGGGTTGACTATGGCTACACCTTC. Its protein product is CASSALDRVDYGYTF.